This T cell receptor beta chain was identified in a study of blood T cells in healthy people across ages. A second PCR of roughly 7 to 11 cycles used a sample-barcoded 5' primer and a J-beta primer mix. Researchers report that each sample yielded at least 3 million CDR3-containing paired-end reads. In TCRdb, the 5' RACE reads were re-called with MiXCR into one record per CDR3 protein. The table shows around 1,500,000 distinct CDR3 sequences, with around 42% occurring only once. The germline V gene has CDR1 DFQATT and CDR2 SNEGSKA (reference sequence). This CDR3 region has 15 residues. Trimming took 0 bases from V and 5 from J, leaving 13 bases between them.

This TCR was sampled from a woman between 18 and 30 years old in good health. Sequences were obtained from blood. The rearrangement links TRBV20-1 to TRBJ1-4; tentatively, D is TRBD1 (5 bases). CDR3 sequence (DNA): TGCAGTGCTAGAGATAGCGACAGTTTGAATGAAAAACTGTTTTTT. Its protein product is CSARDSDSLNEKLFF.